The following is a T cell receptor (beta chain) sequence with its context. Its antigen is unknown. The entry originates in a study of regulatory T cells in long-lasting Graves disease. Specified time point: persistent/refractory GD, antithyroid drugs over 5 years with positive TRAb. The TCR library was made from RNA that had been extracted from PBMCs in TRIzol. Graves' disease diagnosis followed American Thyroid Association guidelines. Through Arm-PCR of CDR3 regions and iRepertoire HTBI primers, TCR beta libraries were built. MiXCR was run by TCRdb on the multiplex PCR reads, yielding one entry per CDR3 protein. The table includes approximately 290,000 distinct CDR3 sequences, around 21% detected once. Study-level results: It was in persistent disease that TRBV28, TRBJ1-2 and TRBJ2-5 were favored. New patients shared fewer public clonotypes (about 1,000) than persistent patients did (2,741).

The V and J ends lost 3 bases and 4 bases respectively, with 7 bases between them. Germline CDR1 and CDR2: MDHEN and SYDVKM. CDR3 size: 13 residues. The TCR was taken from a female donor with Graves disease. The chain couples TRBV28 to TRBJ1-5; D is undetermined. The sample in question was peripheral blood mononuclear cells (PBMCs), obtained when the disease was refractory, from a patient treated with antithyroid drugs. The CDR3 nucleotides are TGTGCCAGCAGTTTGGCAGATAATCAGCCCCAGCATTTT. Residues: CASSLADNQPQHF.